The present T cell receptor beta chain was sequenced within a study of blood T cell repertoires in COVID-19. Using immunoSEQ multiplex PCR, the repertoire was profiled, and TCRdb retains in-frame clones only, with some absent. The table has around 400,000 clones, about 87% seen once. This CDR3 has 17 amino acids. V dropped 0 bases and J dropped 0; count of bases not matched to a gene: 6. Per germline, CDR1 KGHSH and CDR2 LQKENI. The chain couples TRBV18 to TRBJ1-2, with 8 bases matching TRBD1. Sequenced material: peripheral blood. This clonotype originated in a woman aged 55-69 years with COVID-19, enrolled during active disease. The CDR3 sequence is CASSPPGTGGTNYGYTF. In DNA, the CDR3 is TGTGCCAGCTCACCACCGGGGACAGGAGGAACTAACTATGGCTACACCTTC.